A selection of T cell receptor beta chains follows, all from one sample in a study of blood T cell repertoires in COVID-19. Clones were sequenced by immunoSEQ multiplex PCR, and TCRdb holds only the in-frame ones, with some missing. The sample lists 55,000 to 90,000 clones; 86% were seen once. Sequenced input: peripheral blood. Receptors were obtained from a man between 70 and 80 years old with active COVID-19. Each CDR3 is given with its conserved first and last residue. D genes are given only for firm matches. Expanded clones get a size class; other rows say once, few or many, or leave the size out.

d_call j_call clone_size v_call cdr3_aa cdr3_nt
. TRBJ1-1 . TRBV9 CASSVGSGREGTEAFF TGTGCCAGCAGCGTAGGGTCAGGGAGGGAGGGCACTGAAGCTTTCTTT
. TRBJ2-5 . TRBV6-5 CASREGETQYF TGTGCCAGCAGGGAGGGGGAGACCCAGTACTTC
. TRBJ2-7 . TRBV5-5 CASSPSPAYEQYF TGTGCCAGCAGCCCCTCCCCCGCCTACGAGCAGTACTTC
. TRBJ2-1 . TRBV19 CASLGAVGRREQFF TGTGCCAGCCTGGGGGCGGTGGGGCGGCGAGAGCAGTTCTTC
TRBD1 TRBJ2-5 few TRBV28 CASSSQQGVGETQYF TGTGCCAGCAGTTCCCAACAGGGGGTTGGGGAGACCCAGTACTTC
. TRBJ2-5 . TRBV6-5 CASSYSFRGQETQYF TGTGCCAGCAGTTACTCGTTCAGGGGTCAAGAGACCCAGTACTTC
. TRBJ1-5 . TRBV24-1 CATSRGNQPQHF TGTGCCACCAGTCGGGGCAATCAGCCCCAGCATTTT
TRBD2 TRBJ2-1 . TRBV7-2 CASSQDPPGGEQFF TGTGCCAGCAGCCAGGACCCGCCGGGGGGTGAGCAGTTCTTC
. TRBJ2-3 . TRBV2 CASRALAGLGTDTQYF TGTGCCAGCAGGGCCCTGGCGGGATTGGGCACAGATACGCAGTATTTT
. TRBJ2-5 . TRBV3-1/TRBV3-2 CASSQFGTCQETQYF TGTGCCAGCAGCCAATTCGGGACTTGCCAAGAGACCCAGTACTTC
. TRBJ2-3 . TRBV7-2 CASSPGAQNTQYF TGTGCCAGCAGCCCTGGAGCTCAAAATACGCAGTATTTT
TRBD2 TRBJ2-7 . TRBV11-3 CASSSPGWAGGPISSYEQYF TGTGCCAGCAGCTCCCCGGGATGGGCGGGAGGCCCCATAAGCTCCTACGAGCAGTACTTC
TRBD1 TRBJ2-3 . TRBV7-6 CASSPPGGARTDTQYF TGTGCCAGCAGCCCCCCAGGGGGCGCGAGGACAGATACGCAGTATTTT
TRBD2 TRBJ2-2 . TRBV6-2/TRBV6-3 CASSLGLAGNTGELFF TGTGCCAGCAGCTTGGGACTAGCGGGGAACACCGGGGAGCTGTTTTTT
TRBD2 TRBJ2-5 once TRBV5-1 CASSFPSGRGGETQYF TGCGCCAGCAGCTTCCCTAGCGGGAGGGGCGGAGAGACCCAGTACTTC
TRBD1 TRBJ2-5 . TRBV5-4 CASSSDRGGTQYF TGTGCCAGCAGCTCCGACAGGGGGGGGACCCAGTACTTC
TRBD2 TRBJ2-7 . TRBV5-1 CASSFVASGSYEQYF TGCGCCAGCAGCTTTGTGGCTAGCGGGAGTTACGAGCAGTACTTC
TRBD2 TRBJ2-3 . TRBV5-1 CASSPGLAARTPSTDTQYF TGCGCCAGCAGCCCGGGACTAGCGGCCCGGACCCCTAGCACAGATACGCAGTATTTT
TRBD1 TRBJ1-1 . TRBV7-9 CASSLTAGTGGTEAFF TGTGCCAGCAGCTTGACGGCCGGGACAGGGGGCACTGAAGCTTTCTTT
. TRBJ2-7 . TRBV11-2 CASSSGRGNPYEQYF TGTGCCAGCAGCTCGGGGAGGGGGAATCCCTACGAGCAGTACTTC
TRBD1 TRBJ1-4 . TRBV6-5 CASSYSTRDRREKLFF TGTGCCAGCAGTTACTCAACCCGGGACAGGCGTGAAAAACTGTTTTTT
TRBD1 TRBJ2-7 . TRBV5-5 CASSPGTGWAEQYF TGTGCCAGCTCCCCCGGGACAGGGTGGGCCGAGCAGTACTTC
TRBD1 TRBJ2-1 once TRBV24-1 CATRARQGVGNEQFF TGTGCCACCAGAGCCAGACAGGGGGTCGGGAATGAGCAGTTCTTC
. TRBJ2-2 . TRBV28 CASSPRSPRDGELFF TGTGCCAGCAGTCCCCGGAGTCCGAGGGACGGGGAGCTGTTTTTT
. TRBJ2-1 . TRBV30 CAWATGGDNEQFF TGTGCCTGGGCTACAGGGGGGGACAATGAGCAGTTCTTC
TRBD1 TRBJ1-1 once TRBV5-1 CASSATGGWTEAFF TGCGCCAGCAGCGCCACAGGGGGCTGGACTGAAGCTTTCTTT
TRBD2 TRBJ2-1 once TRBV10-3 CATPSSGGGNNEQFF TGTGCCACCCCCTCCTCCGGCGGGGGAAACAATGAGCAGTTCTTC